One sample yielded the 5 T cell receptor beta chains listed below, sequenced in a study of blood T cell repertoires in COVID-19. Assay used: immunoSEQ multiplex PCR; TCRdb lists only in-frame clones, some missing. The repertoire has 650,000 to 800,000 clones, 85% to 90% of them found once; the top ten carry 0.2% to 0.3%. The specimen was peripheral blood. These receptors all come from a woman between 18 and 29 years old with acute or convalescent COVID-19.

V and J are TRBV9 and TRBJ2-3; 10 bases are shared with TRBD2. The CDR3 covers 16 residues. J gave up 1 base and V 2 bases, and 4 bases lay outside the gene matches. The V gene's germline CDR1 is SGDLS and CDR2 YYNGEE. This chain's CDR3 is CASSVTSGSGTDTQYF. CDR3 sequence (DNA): TGTGCCAGCAGCGTGACTAGCGGGTCCGGCACAGATACGCAGTATTTT.

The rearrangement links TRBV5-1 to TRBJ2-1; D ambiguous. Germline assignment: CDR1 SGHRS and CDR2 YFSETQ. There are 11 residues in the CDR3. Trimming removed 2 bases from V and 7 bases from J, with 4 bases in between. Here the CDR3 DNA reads TGCGCCAGCAGCTTTTCTAATGAGCAGTTCTTC. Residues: CASSFSNEQFF. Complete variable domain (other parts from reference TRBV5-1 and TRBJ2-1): KAGVTQTPRYLIKTRGQQVTLSCSPISGHRSVSWYQQTPGQGLQFLFEYFSETQRNKGNFPGRFSGRQFSNSRSEMNVSTLELGDSALYLCASSFSNEQFFGPGTRLTVL.

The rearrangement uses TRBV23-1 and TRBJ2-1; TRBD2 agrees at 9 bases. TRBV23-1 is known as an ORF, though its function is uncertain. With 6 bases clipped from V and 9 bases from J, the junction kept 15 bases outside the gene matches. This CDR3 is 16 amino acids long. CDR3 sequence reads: CASSPTRRGGLSEQFF. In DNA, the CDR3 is TGCGCCAGCAGCCCCACGCGGCGGGGGGGCCTAAGTGAGCAGTTCTTC.

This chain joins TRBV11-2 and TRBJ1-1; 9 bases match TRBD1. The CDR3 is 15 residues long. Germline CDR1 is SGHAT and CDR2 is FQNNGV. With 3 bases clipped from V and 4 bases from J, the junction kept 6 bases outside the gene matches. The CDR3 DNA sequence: TGTGCCAGCAGCTTTACAGGGGGCGGAGGCACTGAAGCTTTCTTT. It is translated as CASSFTGGGGTEAFF.

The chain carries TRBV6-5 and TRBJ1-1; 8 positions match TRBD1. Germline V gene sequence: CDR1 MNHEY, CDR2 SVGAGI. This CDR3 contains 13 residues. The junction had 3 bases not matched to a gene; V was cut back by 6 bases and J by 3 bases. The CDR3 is CASSIQGDTEAFF. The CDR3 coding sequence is TGTGCCAGCAGCATACAGGGGGACACTGAAGCTTTCTTT.